The rows below give T cell receptor beta chains drawn from one sample of a study of blood T cell repertoires in COVID-19. Profiling relied on immunoSEQ multiplex PCR, and the TCRdb table lists in-frame clones only, not all of them. The sample includes a few hundred thousand clones, approximately 91% of them seen just once. What was sequenced was PBMCs or T cells enriched from blood (not recorded which). Receptors were obtained from a woman aged 40 to 50 who had recovered from COVID-19. The CDR3 runs from the conserved cysteine through the conserved F or W.

j_call | v_call | cdr3_length | cdr3_aa
TRBJ1-4 | TRBV7-2 | 14 | CASSSTGGWEKLFF
TRBJ2-7 | TRBV20-1 | 9 | CSAGYEQYF
TRBJ1-2 | TRBV10-1 | 14 | CASIIPGTGAGYTF
TRBJ1-2 | TRBV9 | 14 | CASSVEGQLSGYTF
TRBJ1-4 | TRBV18 | 13 | CASSQGTNEKLFF
TRBJ2-1 | TRBV9 | 13 | CASSVAAHSEQFF
TRBJ2-5 | TRBV11-2 | 13 | CASSSGTEETQYF
TRBJ1-4 | TRBV27 | 16 | CASSAARTDRNEKLFF
TRBJ2-5 | TRBV10-3 | 13 | CAIRRGAEETQYF
TRBJ2-3 | TRBV25-1 | 14 | CASNGRLVTDTQYF
TRBJ2-7 | TRBV5-1 | 13 | CASSRRLVSEQYF
TRBJ2-1 | TRBV9 | 12 | CASSVGRNEQFF
TRBJ1-1 | TRBV30 | 14 | CAWSGGAGGTEAFF
TRBJ1-3 | TRBV12-5 | 16 | CASGWQQGAAGNTIYF
TRBJ2-7 | TRBV4-3 | 14 | CASSQEAEAYEQYF
TRBJ2-7 | TRBV19 | 14 | CASRSGRDLGEQYF
TRBJ2-7 | TRBV28 | 16 | CASSSWTGGFSYEQYF
TRBJ2-1 | TRBV19 | 14 | CASSMRFFYNEQFF
TRBJ2-5 | TRBV30 | 12 | CAWGTSGETQYF
TRBJ1-1 | TRBV23-1 | 12 | CEGGGGLGGAFF
TRBJ2-7 | TRBV4-3 | 13 | CASSKAVTYEQYF
TRBJ1-5 | TRBV18 | 13 | CASSRDTDQPQHF
TRBJ2-7 | TRBV19 | 15 | CASSQRQGSSYEQYF
TRBJ2-1 | TRBV10-3 | 15 | CAIKPGLAGYNEQFF
TRBJ2-2 | TRBV10-3 | 15 | CAISGEREISGELFF
TRBJ1-3 | TRBV7-8 | 16 | CASSLGRDSSGNTIYF
TRBJ2-7 | TRBV19 | 14 | CASSIGTGSYEQYF
TRBJ2-1 | TRBV4-3 | 14 | CASSQGLAGGLWFF
TRBJ2-1 | TRBV27 | 16 | CASSSGRLSRLNEQFF
TRBJ2-1 | TRBV3-1/TRBV3-2 | 12 | CASSQVDNEQFF
TRBJ2-1 | TRBV30 | 16 | CAWSASGRPSYNEQFF
TRBJ1-2 | TRBV29-1 | 15 | CSVVSRTGESYGYTF
TRBJ2-1 | TRBV18 | 14 | CASASPLAYNEQFF
TRBJ1-5 | TRBV7-9 | 13 | CASKGQGNQPQHF
TRBJ1-2 | TRBV4-3 | 14 | CASSPQTGSYGYTF
TRBJ1-5 | TRBV6-5 | 11 | CAVTGNQPQHF
TRBJ1-1 | TRBV19 | 15 | CASRGGQGGNTEAFF
TRBJ1-4 | TRBV3-1/TRBV3-2 | 16 | CASSPRAQGNNEKLFF
TRBJ1-1 | TRBV27 | 16 | CASSPPGVTGYTEAFF
TRBJ2-7 | TRBV29-1 | 14 | CSVEGWEGSYEQYF
TRBJ1-2 | TRBV3-1/TRBV3-2 | 16 | CASSQPSTNRAYGYTF
TRBJ1-2 | TRBV6-2/TRBV6-3 | 15 | CASSSRTGLTYGYTF
TRBJ2-5 | TRBV27 | 16 | CASSSSHGLYQETQYF
TRBJ1-5 | TRBV7-2 | 14 | CASSSTGGNQPQHF
TRBJ1-2 | TRBV5-1 | 14 | CASSFGSANYGYTF
TRBJ2-7 | TRBV18 | 19 | CASSPLPEHGKFRAPTTYF
TRBJ1-3 | TRBV19 | 14 | CASTLGSSGNTIYF
TRBJ2-7 | TRBV10-1 | 15 | CASSEGAGGPYEQYF
TRBJ1-5 | TRBV19 | 13 | CASSIAVNQPQHF